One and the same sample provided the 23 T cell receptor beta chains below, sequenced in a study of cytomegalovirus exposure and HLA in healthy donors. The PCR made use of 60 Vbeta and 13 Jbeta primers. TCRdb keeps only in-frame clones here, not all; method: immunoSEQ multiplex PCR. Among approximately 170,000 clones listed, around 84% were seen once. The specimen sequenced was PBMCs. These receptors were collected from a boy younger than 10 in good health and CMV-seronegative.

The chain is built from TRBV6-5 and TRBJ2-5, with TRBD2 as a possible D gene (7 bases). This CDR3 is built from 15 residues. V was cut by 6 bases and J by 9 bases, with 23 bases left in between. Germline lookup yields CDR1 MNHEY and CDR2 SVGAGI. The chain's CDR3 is CASRGGGPRSEAQYF. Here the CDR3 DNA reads TGTGCCAGCAGAGGGGGGGGCCCGAGGAGTGAAGCCCAGTACTTC.

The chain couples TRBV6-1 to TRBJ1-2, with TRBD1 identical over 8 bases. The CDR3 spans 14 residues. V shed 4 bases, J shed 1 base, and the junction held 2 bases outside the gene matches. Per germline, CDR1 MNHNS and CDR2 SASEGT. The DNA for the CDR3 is TGTGCCAGCAGTGTTGACAGGGGTAACTATGGCTACACCTTC. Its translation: CASSVDRGNYGYTF.

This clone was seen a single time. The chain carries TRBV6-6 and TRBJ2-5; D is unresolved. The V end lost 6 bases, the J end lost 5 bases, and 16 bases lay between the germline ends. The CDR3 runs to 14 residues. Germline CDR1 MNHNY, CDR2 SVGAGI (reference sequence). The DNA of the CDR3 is TGTGCCAGCAGCCAAACATTGGAAGCGGAGACCCAGTACTTC. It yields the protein CASSQTLEAETQYF.

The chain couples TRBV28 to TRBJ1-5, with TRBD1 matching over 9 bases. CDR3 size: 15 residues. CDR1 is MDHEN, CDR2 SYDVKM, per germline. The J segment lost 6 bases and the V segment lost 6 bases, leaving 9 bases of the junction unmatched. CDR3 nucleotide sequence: TGTGCCAGCAGCCGGTGGACAGGGGTGCCTCAGCCCCAGCATTTT. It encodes CASSRWTGVPQPQHF.

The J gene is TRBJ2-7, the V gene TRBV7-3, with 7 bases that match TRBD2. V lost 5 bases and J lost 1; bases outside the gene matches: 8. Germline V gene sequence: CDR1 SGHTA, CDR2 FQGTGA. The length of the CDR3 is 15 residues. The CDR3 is CASSPGGTPSYEQYF. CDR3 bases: TGTGCCAGCAGCCCCGGGGGGACTCCTTCCTACGAGCAGTACTTC. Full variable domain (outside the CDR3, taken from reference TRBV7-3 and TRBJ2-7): GAGVSQTPSNKVTEKGKYVELRCDPISGHTALYWYRQSLGQGPEFLIYFQGTGAADDSGLPNDRFFAVRPEGSVSTLKIQRTERGDSAVYLCASSPGGTPSYEQYFGPGTRLTVT.

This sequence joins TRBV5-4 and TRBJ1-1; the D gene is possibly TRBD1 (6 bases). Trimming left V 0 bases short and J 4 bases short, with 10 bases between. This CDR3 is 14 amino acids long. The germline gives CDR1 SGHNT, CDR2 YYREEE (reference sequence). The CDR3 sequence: CASSLAQGRTEAFF. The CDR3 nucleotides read TGTGCCAGCAGCTTGGCCCAGGGGCGCACTGAAGCTTTCTTT. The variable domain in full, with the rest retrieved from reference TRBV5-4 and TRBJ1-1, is ETGVTQSPTHLIKTRGQQVTLRCSSQSGHNTVSWYQQALGQGPQFIFQYYREEENGRGNFPPRFSGLQFPNYSSELNVNALELDDSALYLCASSLAQGRTEAFFGQGTRLTVV.

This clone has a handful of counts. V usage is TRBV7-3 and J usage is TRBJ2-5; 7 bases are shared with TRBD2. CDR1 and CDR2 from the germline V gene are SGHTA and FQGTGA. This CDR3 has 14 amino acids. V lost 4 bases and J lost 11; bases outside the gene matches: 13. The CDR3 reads CASSSGGGGREQYF. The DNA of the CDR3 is TGTGCCAGCAGCTCAGGCGGAGGAGGGCGGGAGCAGTACTTC.

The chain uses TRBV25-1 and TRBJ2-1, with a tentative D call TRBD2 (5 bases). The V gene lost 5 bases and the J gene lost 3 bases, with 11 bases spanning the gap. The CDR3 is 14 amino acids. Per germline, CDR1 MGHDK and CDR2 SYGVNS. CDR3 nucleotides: TGTGCCAGCAGTAGCGCGGGCATCTACAATGAGCAGTTCTTC. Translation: CASSSAGIYNEQFF.

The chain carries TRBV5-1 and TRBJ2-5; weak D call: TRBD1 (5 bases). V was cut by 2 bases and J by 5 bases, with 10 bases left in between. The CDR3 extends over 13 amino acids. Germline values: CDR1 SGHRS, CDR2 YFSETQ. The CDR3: CASSLQGAETQYF. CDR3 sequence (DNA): TGCGCCAGCAGCTTACAAGGGGCCGAGACCCAGTACTTC.

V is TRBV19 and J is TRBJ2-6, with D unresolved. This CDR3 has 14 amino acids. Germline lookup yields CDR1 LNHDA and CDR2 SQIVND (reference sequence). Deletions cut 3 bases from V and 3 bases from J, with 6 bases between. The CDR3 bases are TGTGCCAGTAGTATCTCCAGTGGGGCCAACGTCCTGACTTTC. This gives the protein CASSISSGANVLTF.

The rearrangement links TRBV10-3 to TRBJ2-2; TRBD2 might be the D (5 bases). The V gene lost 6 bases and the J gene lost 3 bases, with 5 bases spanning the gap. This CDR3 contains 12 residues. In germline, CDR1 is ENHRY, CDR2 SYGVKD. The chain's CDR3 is CAISGDTGELFF. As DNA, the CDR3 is TGTGCCATCAGCGGGGACACCGGGGAGCTGTTTTTT.

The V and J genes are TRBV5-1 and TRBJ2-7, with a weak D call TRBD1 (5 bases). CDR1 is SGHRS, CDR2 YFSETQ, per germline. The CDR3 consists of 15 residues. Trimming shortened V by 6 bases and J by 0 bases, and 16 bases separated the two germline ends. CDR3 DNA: TGCGCCAGCACGGCAGGGCACTCGCTCTCCTACGAGCAGTACTTC. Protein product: CASTAGHSLSYEQYF.

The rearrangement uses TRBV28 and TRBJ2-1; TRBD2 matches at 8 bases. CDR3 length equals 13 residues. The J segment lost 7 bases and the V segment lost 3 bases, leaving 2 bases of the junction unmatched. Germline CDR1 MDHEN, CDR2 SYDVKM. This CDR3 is CASSFGGVNEQFF. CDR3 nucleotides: TGTGCCAGCAGTTTCGGGGGGGTGAATGAGCAGTTCTTC.

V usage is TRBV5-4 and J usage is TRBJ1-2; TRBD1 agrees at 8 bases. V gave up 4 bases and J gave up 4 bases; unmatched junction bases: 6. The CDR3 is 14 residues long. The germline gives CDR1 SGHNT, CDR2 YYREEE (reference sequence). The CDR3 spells CASSPDRAIYGYTF. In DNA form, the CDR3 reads TGTGCCAGCAGCCCGGACAGGGCTATCTATGGCTACACCTTC.

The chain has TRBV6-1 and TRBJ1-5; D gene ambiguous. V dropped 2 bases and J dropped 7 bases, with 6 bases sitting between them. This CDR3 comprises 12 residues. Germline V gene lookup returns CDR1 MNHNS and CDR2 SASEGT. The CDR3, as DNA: TGTGCCAGCAGTGAACCGGGGCAGCCCCAGCATTTT. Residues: CASSEPGQPQHF.

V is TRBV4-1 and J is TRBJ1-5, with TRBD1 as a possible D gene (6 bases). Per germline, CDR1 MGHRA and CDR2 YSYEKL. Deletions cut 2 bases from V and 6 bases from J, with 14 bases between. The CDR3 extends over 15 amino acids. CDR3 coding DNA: TGCGCCAGCAGCCAACGACAGGAGCTCCCTCAGCCCCAGCATTTT. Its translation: CASSQRQELPQPQHF.

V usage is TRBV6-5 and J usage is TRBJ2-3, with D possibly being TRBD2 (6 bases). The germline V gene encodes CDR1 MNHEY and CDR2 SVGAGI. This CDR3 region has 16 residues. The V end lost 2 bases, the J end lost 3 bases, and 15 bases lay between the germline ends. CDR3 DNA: TGTGCCAGCAGTTACGGGGCGTGGGGACTTACAGATACGCAGTATTTT. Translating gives CASSYGAWGLTDTQYF.

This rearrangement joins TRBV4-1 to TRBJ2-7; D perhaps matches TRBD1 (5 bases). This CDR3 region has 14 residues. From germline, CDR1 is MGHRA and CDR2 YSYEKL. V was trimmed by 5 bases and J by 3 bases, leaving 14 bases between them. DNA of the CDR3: TGCGCCAGCAGCTCACAACCCGACAGCTACGAGCAGTACGTC. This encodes CASSSQPDSYEQYV.

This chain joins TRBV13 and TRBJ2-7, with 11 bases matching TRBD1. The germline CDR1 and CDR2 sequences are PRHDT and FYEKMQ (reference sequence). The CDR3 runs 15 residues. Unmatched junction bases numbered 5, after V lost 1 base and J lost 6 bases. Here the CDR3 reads CASSLDGQGAGEQYV. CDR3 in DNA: TGTGCCAGCAGCTTAGACGGACAGGGGGCAGGCGAGCAGTACGTC.

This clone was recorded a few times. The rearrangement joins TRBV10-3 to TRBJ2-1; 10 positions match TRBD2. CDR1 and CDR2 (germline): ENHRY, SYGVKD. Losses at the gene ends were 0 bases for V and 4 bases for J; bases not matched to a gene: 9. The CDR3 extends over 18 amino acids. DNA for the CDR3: TGTGCCATCAGTGAGTCGGGGGAGGCTAGCGGGGGTTACAATGAGCAGTTCTTC. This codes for CAISESGEASGGYNEQFF.

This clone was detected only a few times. The CDR3 sequence is CASSLGQGLGTEAFF. The CDR3 nucleotides read TGTGCCAGCAGCTTGGGGCAGGGCTTGGGAACTGAAGCTTTCTTT. V usage is TRBV5-8 and J usage is TRBJ1-1; perhaps TRBD1 as D (5 bases). Trimming cost V 0 bases and J 5 bases, with 14 bases left between them. Germline lookup yields CDR1 SGHTS and CDR2 YDEGEE. CDR3 length equals 15 residues. Full variable domain (missing parts from reference TRBV5-8 and TRBJ1-1): EAGVTQSPTHLIKTRGQQATLRCSPISGHTSVYWYQQALGLGLQFLLWYDEGEERNRGNFPPRFSGRQFPNYSSELNVNALELEDSALYLCASSLGQGLGTEAFFGQGTRLTVV.

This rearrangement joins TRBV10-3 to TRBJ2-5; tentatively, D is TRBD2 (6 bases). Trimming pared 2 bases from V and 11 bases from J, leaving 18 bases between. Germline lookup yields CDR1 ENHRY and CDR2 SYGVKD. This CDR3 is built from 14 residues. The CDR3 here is CAISEPFSGGEQYF. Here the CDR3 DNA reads TGTGCCATCAGTGAGCCGTTTAGTGGCGGGGAGCAGTACTTC.

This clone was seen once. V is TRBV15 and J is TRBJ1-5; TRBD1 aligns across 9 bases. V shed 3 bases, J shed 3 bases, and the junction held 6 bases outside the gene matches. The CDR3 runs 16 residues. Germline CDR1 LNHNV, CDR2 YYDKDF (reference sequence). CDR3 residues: CATSSRQGGTNQPQHF. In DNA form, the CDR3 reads TGTGCCACCAGCAGCCGACAGGGGGGTACCAATCAGCCCCAGCATTTT.